These 3 T cell receptor beta chains were all obtained from the same sample, sequenced in a study of blood T cells in healthy people across ages. It was with a sample-barcoded 5' primer and a J-beta primer mix that a second PCR of about 6 to 11 cycles was run. TCRdb re-analysed the 5' RACE reads in MiXCR, keeping a single row per CDR3 protein. The sample lists some 1 million distinct CDR3 sequences, 35% to 50% occurring once. Sequencing was performed on blood. The origin of the receptors is a woman in her sixties or seventies in good health.

This chain links TRBV21-1 with TRBJ2-7; the DNA was not used to check the table's D call, TRBD2. The last part of the DNA fits TRBJ2-4 better; the J call may be wrong. TRBV21-1 is a pseudogene locus. The CDR3 loop spans 18 amino acids. The CDR3 DNA sequence: TGTGCCAGCAGCGTGTGGACTAGCGGAACCCTAGCCAAAAACATTCAGTACTTC. Translation: CASSVWTSGTLAKNIQYF.

This clonotype occurred a few times. J is TRBJ2-7 and V is TRBV2; 9 bases fit TRBD2. The length of the CDR3 is 15 residues. V was clipped by 2 bases and J by 6 bases; unmatched bases: 8. Germline V gene data show CDR1 as SNHLY and CDR2 as FYNNEI. The CDR3, as DNA: TGTGCCAGCAGTGAAAGGGGGACTAGCTACGGCGAGCAGTACTTC. This translates into CASSERGTSYGEQYF.

J is TRBJ2-7 and V is TRBV15; either TRBD1 or TRBD2 may supply D (5 bases each). Trimming shortened V by 1 base and J by 5 bases, and 15 bases separated the two germline ends. There are 15 residues in the CDR3. Per germline, CDR1 LNHNV and CDR2 YYDKDF (reference sequence). The CDR3 reads CATSRAGTTGDEQYF. Written as DNA, the CDR3 is TGTGCCACCAGCAGAGCTGGGACGACGGGCGACGAGCAGTACTTC. Full variable domain (rest looked up from reference TRBV15 and TRBJ2-7): DAMVIQNPRYQVTQFGKPVTLSCSQTLNHNVMYWYQQKSSQAPKLLFHYYDKDFNNEADTPDNFQSRRPNTSFCFLDIRSPGLGDTAMYLCATSRAGTTGDEQYFGPGTRLTVT.